The 14 T cell receptor beta chains reported below all come from one sample, sequenced in a study of T cells in Graves' hyperthyroidism and ophthalmopathy (dated by TCRdb to about 2019). The library was made by multiplex PCR. Instrument on record: Illumina HiSeq 2000. Amplification of TCR beta CDR3 regions was carried out from RNA transcripts. For the first round of RT-PCR on the TCR CDR3, the HTBI primer set was used together with the Qiagen OneStep RT-PCR kit. Using fastp at Q25 and MiXCR, TCRdb reprocessed the public reads and kept productive beta chains. CDR3 protein duplicates are merged, each entry listing the most common genes and DNA. The sample includes over 500,000 distinct CDR3 sequences, with less than 15% observed a single time. About 15% of the sample is taken by the ten largest. Material: blood. The receptor source for this set is a woman aged 40 to 50 with Graves' hyperthyroidism.

This clonotype was observed a few times. The chain combines TRBV10-1 with TRBJ2-1; no definite D call. This CDR3 spans 13 amino acids. V lost 4 bases and J 8 bases, leaving 12 bases between the germline ends. CDR1 and CDR2 (germline): WNHNN, SYGVQD (reference sequence). The CDR3 DNA sequence: TGCGCCAGCAGTGTTACTCTTGAGGATGAGCAGTTCTTC. Translating gives CASSVTLEDEQFF.

This chain uses TRBV5-5 with TRBJ2-5; 9 bases align to TRBD1. Losses at the gene ends were 4 bases for V and 5 bases for J; bases not matched to a gene: 9. Germline CDR1 SGHKS, CDR2 YYEKEE (reference sequence). The CDR3 has 15 residues. CDR3 residues: CASSPWTGAAETQYF. The CDR3 nucleotides read TGTGCCAGCAGCCCTTGGACAGGGGCGGCGGAGACCCAGTACTTC. Filled out from reference TRBV5-5 and TRBJ2-5, the complete variable domain reads DAGVTQSPTHLIKTRGQQVTLRCSPISGHKSVSWYQQVLGQGPQFIFQYYEKEERGRGNFPDRFSARQFPNYSSELNVNALLLGDSALYLCASSPWTGAAETQYFGPGTRLLVL.

Ten or more counts support this clonotype. The chain couples TRBV19 to TRBJ2-1; 9 bases are shared with TRBD2. CDR1 and CDR2 (germline): LNHDA, SQIVND (reference sequence). CDR3 length: 16 amino acids. J gave up 7 bases and V 4 bases, and 11 bases lay outside the gene matches. The CDR3 coding sequence is TGTGCCAGTAGTACCAATAGCGGGAGACGAATGAATGAGCAGTTCTTC. It specifies CASSTNSGRRMNEQFF.

The table lists this clonotype with many counts. This chain connects TRBV12-3 or TRBV12-4 to TRBJ1-1; D is unresolved. V dropped 3 bases and J dropped 6 bases, with 11 bases sitting between them. CDR3 length: 13 amino acids. CDR3 nucleotide sequence: TGTGCCAGCAGTTTGGGCGGCGACGCTGAAGCTTTCTTT. Protein: CASSLGGDAEAFF.

This clonotype was observed many times. V gene TRBV7-9 combines with J gene TRBJ2-2, with 10 bases identical to TRBD2. J gave up 1 base and V 3 bases, and 8 bases lay outside the gene matches. The CDR3 length is 18 residues. Germline-derived CDR1 and CDR2 are SEHNR and FQNEAQ (reference sequence). CDR3 nucleotides: TGTGCCAGCAGCTTTTTCCCTAGCGGGGGCAAGAACACCGGGGAGCTGTTTTTT. Amino acid sequence: CASSFFPSGGKNTGELFF.

This clonotype was observed at least ten times. The chain couples TRBV5-1 to TRBJ2-2, with 14 bases that match TRBD2. V gave up 0 bases and J gave up 0 bases; unmatched junction bases: 7. Germline CDR1 is SGHRS and CDR2 is YFSETQ. The length of the CDR3 is 20 residues. The CDR3 sequence is CASSLGGLAGDNANTGELFF. As DNA, the CDR3 is TGCGCCAGCAGCTTGGGGGGACTAGCGGGAGATAACGCGAACACCGGGGAGCTGTTTTTT.

This clonotype was seen only a few times. The rearrangement links TRBV7-6 to TRBJ2-1; 7 bases are shared with TRBD1. J was trimmed by 8 bases and V by 5 bases; bases with no gene match: 15. CDR1 is SGHVS, CDR2 FNYEAQ, per germline. CDR3 length equals 16 residues. The CDR3 spells CASSPYPGQPRDEQFF. DNA for the CDR3: TGTGCCAGCAGCCCATACCCGGGACAGCCTCGGGATGAGCAGTTCTTC.

The rearrangement links TRBV2 to TRBJ2-2; 10 nucleotides match TRBD2. The CDR3 contains 15 residues. The trim removed 8 bases at V and 2 bases at J, leaving 5 bases unmatched. The germline CDR1 and CDR2 sequences are SNHLY and FYNNEI. The CDR3 DNA sequence: TGTGCCAGCGGGCTAGCGGGAGCTAACACCGGGGAGCTGTTTTTT. Translation gives CASGLAGANTGELFF.

In its sample, this clonotype was seen a few times. The J gene is TRBJ2-7, the V gene TRBV27, with D hard to call. Trimming removed 0 bases at V and 3 bases at J, with 6 bases between. CDR1 is MNHEY and CDR2 is SMNVEV in the germline V gene (reference sequence). The CDR3 spans 13 residues. CDR3 nucleotide sequence: TGTGCCAGCAGTTTATCCAACCGCTACGAGCAGTACTTC. Protein: CASSLSNRYEQYF.

V gene TRBV7-2 combines with J gene TRBJ2-3; D is ambiguous. V dropped 0 bases and J dropped 0 bases, with 13 bases sitting between them. Germline assignment: CDR1 SGHTA and CDR2 FQGNSA. The CDR3 loop spans 17 amino acids. The DNA of the CDR3 is TGTGCCAGCAGCTTAGCGAGTAGCAGCCTGAGCACAGATACGCAGTATTTT. This translates into CASSLASSSLSTDTQYF.

This clonotype occurred many times. The CDR3 DNA follows: TGTGCCAGCAGCCAACTGGCGGGACAATACGAGCAGTACTTC. This encodes CASSQLAGQYEQYF. The rearrangement links TRBV3-1 to TRBJ2-7, with D possibly called TRBD1 or TRBD2 (6 bases each). V lost 2 bases and J lost 4, with 12 bases in between. This CDR3 has 14 residues. Germline V CDR1 and CDR2: LGHDT, YNNKEL (reference sequence).

This clonotype was seen many times. The chain has TRBV12-3 or TRBV12-4 and TRBJ2-3; no firm D call. CDR3 length: 13 residues. Between the trimmed V and J ends, which lost 4 bases and 1 base, there was a span of 6 bases. The CDR3 is CASSSIRTDTQYF. The CDR3 region has the DNA TGTGCCAGCAGTTCAATTCGCACAGATACGCAGTATTTT.

Ten or more counts support this clonotype. The rearrangement links TRBV12-3 or TRBV12-4 to TRBJ2-7; D unclear. The CDR3 consists of 16 residues. The germline V and J ends were trimmed by 5 bases and 0 bases, with 17 bases remaining between them. CDR3 bases: TGTGCCAGCAGTCCCGCGTTGTGGGCCAGCTCCTACGAGCAGTACTTC. Translating it yields CASSPALWASSYEQYF.

Ten or more counts support this clonotype. The chain recombines TRBV3-1 with TRBJ2-5, with a weak D call TRBD2 (7 bases). With 1 base removed from V and 3 bases from J, the gap between germline ends came to 15 bases. CDR1 is LGHDT and CDR2 is YNNKEL in the germline V gene (reference sequence). The CDR3 is 16 residues long. The CDR3 DNA reads TGTGCCAGCAGCCAAGTTCGGGGGGCGCTGGAAGAGACCCAGTACTTC. Translating gives CASSQVRGALEETQYF.